Each of the 10 T cell receptor beta chains below was sequenced from the same sample in a study of blood T cell repertoires in COVID-19. Data came from immunoSEQ multiplex PCR; TCRdb stores just in-frame clones and leaves some out. The data show roughly 250,000 clones, approximately 78% seen once. The sample was peripheral blood. These receptors originate from a woman aged 55-69 years with active or convalescent COVID-19.

V gene TRBV7-3 combines with J gene TRBJ1-1, with D tentatively TRBD1 (5 bases). Trimming took 0 bases from V and 7 from J, leaving 9 bases between them. The CDR3 has 13 residues. CDR1 and CDR2 (germline): SGHTA, FQGTGA. The CDR3 DNA reads as TGTGCCAGCAGCTTAACCGTTACAGGTGAAGCTTTCTTT. Amino acids: CASSLTVTGEAFF.

The gene calls are TRBV5-1 and TRBJ1-3; no clear D. The ends were cut back, 0 bases at V and 1 base at J, with 8 bases in the middle. Per the germline V gene, CDR1 is SGHRS and CDR2 is YFSETQ. This CDR3 region has 15 residues. CDR3 protein: CASSLAPQSGNTIYF. The CDR3 DNA reads as TGCGCCAGCAGCTTGGCCCCGCAGTCTGGAAACACCATATATTTT.

This clone was recorded only once. The chain uses TRBV12-5 and TRBJ2-1; TRBD2 matches at 7 bases. Germline V CDR1 and CDR2: LGHNT, FRNRAP. The CDR3 covers 16 residues. V lost 6 bases to trimming and J lost 3 bases; unmatched junction nucleotides: 11. CDR3 loop: CASGWMGSGNYNEQFF. CDR3 nucleotides: TGTGCTAGTGGCTGGATGGGGAGCGGGAACTACAATGAGCAGTTCTTC.

The CDR3 nucleotides read TGTGCCAGCAGCAAAGGGTTGTCTTGGTCAGGGAAGAACACTGAAGCTTTCTTT. Protein sequence: CASSKGLSWSGKNTEAFF. The chain couples TRBV21-1 to TRBJ1-1; the table names TRBD1, a call not compared with the DNA. TRBV21-1 is a pseudogene segment. CDR3 size: 18 residues.

The rearrangement links TRBV27 to TRBJ2-1; TRBD2 matches 9 bases. Looked up from germline, CDR1 is MNHEY and CDR2 is SMNVEV (reference sequence). Trimming cost V 3 bases and J 6 bases; bases outside gene matches: 9. The CDR3 is 16 residues long. CDR3 sequence (DNA): TGTGCCAGCAGTTTGCGGGGGGGCCTTGCAGGCAATGAGCAGTTCTTC. Translation gives CASSLRGGLAGNEQFF.

This chain connects TRBV7-6 to TRBJ2-2; 9 bases align to TRBD2. V lost 1 base and J lost 4; bases outside the gene matches: 7. The germline V gene encodes CDR1 SGHVS and CDR2 FNYEAQ. The CDR3 has 17 amino acids. CDR3 amino acids: CASSLVLAGTRTGELFF. The CDR3 DNA is TGTGCCAGCAGCTTAGTTCTAGCGGGGACCCGCACCGGGGAGCTGTTTTTT.

The chain couples TRBV5-1 to TRBJ1-1; the D is unclear. V gave up 5 bases and J gave up 5 bases, with 16 bases separating them. Looked up from germline, CDR1 is SGHRS and CDR2 is YFSETQ. The CDR3 extends over 14 amino acids. The CDR3 coding sequence is TGCGCCAGCAGTAGTATAAAGGGAGGTACTGAAGCTTTCTTT. Translating it yields CASSSIKGGTEAFF.

This sequence joins TRBV7-9 and TRBJ2-3; 7 bases are shared with TRBD2. Losses at the gene ends were 5 bases for V and 4 bases for J; bases not matched to a gene: 12. The CDR3 runs 16 residues. The V gene's germline CDR1 is SEHNR and CDR2 FQNEAQ (reference sequence). The CDR3: CASSQERGVLADTQYF. CDR3 coding DNA: TGTGCCAGCAGCCAAGAACGGGGGGTACTCGCAGATACGCAGTATTTT. The full variable domain, rest sourced from reference TRBV7-9 and TRBJ2-3, is DTGVSQNPRHKITKRGQNVTFRCDPISEHNRLYWYRQTLGQGPEFLTYFQNEAQLEKSRLLSDRFSAERPKGSFSTLEIQRTEQGDSAMYLCASSQERGVLADTQYFGPGTRLTVL.

This chain links TRBV3-1 (or the pseudogene TRBV3-2) with TRBJ2-7; TRBD1 matches at 8 bases. The ends lost 2 bases at V and 4 bases at J; junction bases unmatched: 4. CDR3 length: 14 amino acids. The germline CDR1 and CDR2 sequences are LGHDT and YNNKEL (reference sequence). CDR3 coding DNA: TGTGCCAGCAGCCAAACAGGGGGAAGATACGAGCAGTACTTC. Its translation: CASSQTGGRYEQYF.

The chain has TRBV11-2 and TRBJ2-1, with 8 bases lining up with TRBD1. Germline CDR1 and CDR2: SGHAT and FQNNGV. The CDR3 spans 15 residues. The V gene end was trimmed by 7 bases and the J gene end by 3 bases; junction bases not matched to a gene: 8. This chain's CDR3 is CASIKTGVGYNEQFF. DNA of the CDR3: TGTGCCAGCATCAAGACAGGGGTCGGCTACAATGAGCAGTTCTTC.